This T cell receptor (beta chain) appears in the sequencing data of a study of CXCR3-negative and CXCR3-positive naive CD8 T cells. UMI-labeled TRB cDNA libraries were prepared by 5' RACE. TCRdb reanalyzed the 5' RACE reads, giving one entry per CDR3 protein sequence and no DNA. This specimen shows around 92,000 distinct CDR3 sequences; the ten leading clones hold over 1.5%. The sample comprised naive CXCR3- CD8+ T cells from blood. Noted subset: CD45RO-CCR7+CD27+CD95- naive CD8+ T cells lacking CXCR3 (TNR3-). This TCR came from a human donor in good health. Some clones in this sample may be carry-over from other donors' samples.

CDR3 sequence: CSASPLDSTYGYTF. V is TRBV20-1 and J is TRBJ1-2; the D call from TCRdb, TRBD1, cannot be confirmed without DNA. Germline CDR1 and CDR2: DFQATT and SNEGSKA (reference sequence). CDR3 length: 14 residues.